The clone carrying this T cell receptor (beta chain) has only a few counts. The sample belongs to a study of patients and donors after allogeneic stem cell transplantation. CDR3 size: 17 residues. The V gene end was trimmed by 4 bases and the J gene end by 7 bases; junction bases not matched to a gene: 17. Looked up from germline, CDR1 is SQVTM and CDR2 is ANQGSEA. TCRdb redid the calling of the RT-PCR reads with MiXCR, one entry per CDR3 protein. The top ten clones hold more than 25% of a sample with some 160,000 distinct CDR3 sequences, about 24% of them seen once. This receptor was taken from a human donor who was either an allogeneic HSCT recipient or a stem cell or donor lymphocyte infusion donor (not recorded which). It is not recorded whose cells these are; they may come from a transplant donor. The sequenced sample was blood, either unsorted or a sorted T cell fraction (not recorded which). This sequence joins TRBV29-1 and TRBJ2-1, with 9 bases aligning to TRBD1. In nucleotides, the CDR3 is TGCAGCGTTGCCCGTCCGGGACAGGGCTTTGCACATAATGAGCAGTTCTTC. Amino acid sequence: CSVARPGQGFAHNEQFF.